A selection of T cell receptor beta chains follows, all from one sample in a study of T-cell memory formation after mild COVID-19. TCRdb reprocessed the 5' RACE reads via MiXCR and lists one record per CDR3 protein. Found here are 470,000 or so distinct CDR3 sequences, roughly 20% of them singletons; the top ten hold 12%. Sequencing used PBMCs or a T cell subset sorted from them (not recorded which). These receptors originate from an adult woman who had mild COVID-19 (a few samples of this study predate the infection). Cell type and time point are not known. CDR3s include the opening cysteine and the closing phenylalanine or tryptophan. D genes are given only for firm matches. Clone size is shown for a subset of rows, as once, few, many or a class of expanded clone.

J,V,size,D,DNA,CDR3
TRBJ2-5,TRBV7-6,NA,NA,TGTGCCAGCAGCCTCCTACAAATGGGGAGAAATGAGACCCAGTACTTC,CASSLLQMGRNETQYF
TRBJ2-7,TRBV12-3/TRBV12-4,NA,NA,TGTGCCAGCAGTTACTCAGTAACGGGACACAGTTTC,CASSYSVTGHSF
TRBJ2-7,TRBV10-3,many,NA,TGTGCCATCTCAGGGTCGTACGAGCAGTACTTC,CAISGSYEQYF
TRBJ2-7,TRBV7-9,NA,TRBD2,TGTGCCAGCAGCCCGGGGGGACGGGATAACGAGCAGTACTTC,CASSPGGRDNEQYF
TRBJ1-1,TRBV5-6,few,TRBD1,TGTGCCAGCAGATCGACAGGGGATGTGAACACTGAAGCTTTCTTT,CASRSTGDVNTEAFF
TRBJ1-5,TRBV19,NA,NA,TGTGCCAGTAGTAGCCTTAGGAGGGGAAGTAATCAGCCCCAGCATTTT,CASSSLRRGSNQPQHF
TRBJ1-1,TRBV3-1,NA,NA,TGTGCCAGCAGCCCTAGGGGAACTAACACTGAAGCTTTCTTT,CASSPRGTNTEAFF
TRBJ2-7,TRBV7-9,few,TRBD1,TGTGCCAGCAGCTCCCAAATCGGGACAGGGGACATAAAGCAGTACTTC,CASSSQIGTGDIKQYF
TRBJ2-3,TRBV7-2,many,TRBD2,TGTGCCAGCAGCCCGGGGACTATGGTCTATTTAGATACGCAGTATTTT,CASSPGTMVYLDTQYF
TRBJ2-5,TRBV5-1,NA,TRBD2,TGCGCCAGCAGCTTCGGACTAGCGGTCATGTTCCAAGAGACCCAGTACTTC,CASSFGLAVMFQETQYF
TRBJ2-3,TRBV4-3,NA,NA,TGCGCCAGCAGCCAAGATACGGAGATTAGCACAGATACGCAGTATTTT,CASSQDTEISTDTQYF
TRBJ2-3,TRBV5-1,many,NA,TGCGCCAGCAGCTTGGTAACAGGGAGGAGCACAGATACGCAGTATTTT,CASSLVTGRSTDTQYF
TRBJ1-1,TRBV7-9,NA,NA,TGTGCCAGCAGCTTAGGTGGGGCAGGATCGGACACTGAAGCTTTCTTT,CASSLGGAGSDTEAFF
TRBJ1-2,TRBV5-6,NA,NA,TGTGCCAGCAGCCCTCCGGCAGGGGCGTCTGGCTACACCTTC,CASSPPAGASGYTF
TRBJ2-7,TRBV12-3/TRBV12-4,many,TRBD1,TGTGCCAGCAGTTTACGTGGGACAGGGAGCTACGAGCAGTACTTC,CASSLRGTGSYEQYF